The 20 T cell receptor beta chains listed next were all sequenced from one sample in a study of blood T cells in healthy people across ages. The authors ran a second PCR of 7 to 11 cycles using a sample-barcoded 5' primer and a J-beta primer mix. TCRdb reprocessed the 5' RACE reads via MiXCR and lists one record per CDR3 protein. The sample holds around 1,000,000 distinct CDR3 sequences, roughly a quarter seen once. The same sample was also used in a study of T cells of mothers and their children.

Sequencing was done on a sample of blood. Every receptor here comes from a girl aged 2 to 9 in good health.

The rearrangement links TRBV29-1 to TRBJ2-5, with 9 bases lining up with TRBD2. This CDR3 spans 15 amino acids. J lost 1 base, V lost 2 bases, and 5 bases had no gene match. Germline CDR1 SQVTM, CDR2 ANQGSEA. The CDR3 DNA sequence: TGCAGCGTTGAAATTAGCGGGGGCCTCCAAGAGACCCAGTACTTC. Residues: CSVEISGGLQETQYF.

The chain joins TRBV6-1 to TRBJ2-5; 11 positions match TRBD2. Unmatched junction bases numbered 11, after V lost 11 bases and J lost 3 bases. This CDR3 spans 15 amino acids. The germline gives CDR1 MNHNS, CDR2 SASEGT. CDR3 sequence reads: CASQEGTSGKETQYF. CDR3 coding DNA: TGTGCCTCCCAGGAGGGGACTAGCGGAAAAGAGACCCAGTACTTC.

This chain uses TRBV6-2 or TRBV6-3 with TRBJ2-5, with TRBD2 matching over 8 bases. The DNA end lines up better with TRBJ2-1; the J call may be wrong. The CDR3 is 14 amino acids. CDR1 MNHEY and CDR2 SVGEGT come from the germline V gene. CDR3 region: CASGLAGLINEQFF. CDR3 nucleotides: TGTGCCAGCGGCCTAGCGGGCCTAATCAATGAGCAGTTCTTC.

This clonotype has a handful of counts. The chain couples TRBV28 to TRBJ2-7; D remains ambiguous. CDR1 is MDHEN and CDR2 is SYDVKM in the germline V gene. V lost 6 bases, J lost 0 bases, and 15 bases lay in between. The CDR3 has 15 residues. The CDR3 sequence: CASRSGVSDSYEQYF. The CDR3 bases are TGTGCCAGCAGGTCGGGTGTCTCAGACTCCTACGAGCAGTACTTC.

This clonotype has just a few counts. V gene TRBV27 combines with J gene TRBJ2-7, with unresolved D. The CDR3 is 14 residues long. Trimming took 2 bases from V and 3 from J, leaving 11 bases between them. Germline V gene data show CDR1 as MNHEY and CDR2 as SMNVEV (reference sequence). The CDR3 sequence is CASSLGSGLYEQYF. In nucleotides, the CDR3 is TGTGCCAGCAGTTTAGGGTCCGGCCTCTACGAGCAGTACTTC.

Turning to this clonotype: One end of the junction varies from germline; a read error may be responsible. The V gene is TRBV7-7, the J gene TRBJ2-1; D gene uncertain. This CDR3 has 15 residues. Germline V gene lookup returns CDR1 SSHAT and CDR2 FNYEAQ (reference sequence). This CDR3 reads CASSTGPPPYNEQFF. Written as DNA, the CDR3 is TGTGCTAGCAGCACCGGGCCCCCTCCCTACAATGAGCAGTTCTTC.

The gene calls are TRBV21-1 and TRBJ2-5. TRBV21-1 is reported as a pseudogene. This CDR3 contains 14 residues. DNA of the CDR3: TGTGCCAGCAGCAAATGTCGGGGTGAGGAGACCCAGTACTTC. Encoded protein: CASSKCRGEETQYF.

The chain has TRBV6-5 and TRBJ2-2; D not certain. The CDR3 length is 14 residues. CDR1 is MNHEY, CDR2 SVGAGI, per germline. Trimming shortened V by 2 bases and J by 1 base, and 5 bases separated the two germline ends. For the CDR3, the DNA is TGTGCCAGCAGTTACAATGGGAACACCGGGGAGCTGTTTTTT. The encoded protein is CASSYNGNTGELFF.

The J gene is TRBJ2-1, the V gene TRBV6-1; 8 bases agree with TRBD2. V was clipped by 6 bases and J by 6 bases; unmatched bases: 16. From germline, CDR1 is MNHNS and CDR2 SASEGT. The CDR3 extends over 17 amino acids. DNA of the CDR3: TGTGCCAGCAGCGACCGTTCAACCGCGGGAGGACTCAATGAGCAGTTCTTC. It is translated as CASSDRSTAGGLNEQFF.

DNA for the CDR3: TGTGCCAGCAGCTTCCTAGCGGGAGCCGGAGCCAAAAACATTCAGTACTTC. It is translated as CASSFLAGAGAKNIQYF. This chain connects TRBV7-2 to TRBJ2-4; TRBD2 agrees at 10 bases. CDR1 and CDR2 (germline): SGHTA, FQGNSA. This CDR3 has 17 amino acids. J gave up 0 bases and V 3 bases, and 5 bases lay outside the gene matches.

As DNA, the CDR3 is TGTGCCAGCAGTTTTCAGCGCACGAATGAGCAGTTCTTC. It encodes CASSFQRTNEQFF. This chain connects TRBV28 to TRBJ2-1; no definite D call. The CDR3 is 13 residues long. The V and J ends lost 3 bases and 7 bases respectively, with 10 bases between them. The germline CDR1 and CDR2 sequences are MDHEN and SYDVKM.

The chain is built from TRBV28 and TRBJ1-4; 9 bases agree with TRBD1. Trimming removed 5 bases from V and 3 bases from J; junction bases left unmatched: 7. The CDR3 has 16 residues. Germline assignment: CDR1 MDHEN and CDR2 SYDVKM. CDR3 region: CASSAQGAGANEKLFF. The DNA for the CDR3 is TGTGCCAGCAGTGCACAGGGGGCAGGAGCTAATGAAAAACTGTTTTTT.

This clonotype has just a few counts. This rearrangement joins TRBV7-8 to TRBJ2-7; D is undetermined. Germline CDR1 is SGHVS and CDR2 is FQNEAQ. The CDR3 length is 13 residues. V was shortened by 0 bases and J by 3 bases, with 6 bases between the two germline ends. DNA of the CDR3: TGTGCCAGCAGCTTAGCCCAACTCTACGAGCAGTACTTC. Its protein is CASSLAQLYEQYF.

This clonotype came up a few times. The chain uses TRBV7-9 and TRBJ2-5, with D hard to call. This CDR3 is built from 15 residues. V lost 2 bases to trimming and J lost 3 bases, with 13 bases between them. Germline V gene lookup returns CDR1 SEHNR and CDR2 FQNEAQ (reference sequence). CDR3 protein: CASSLMNTREETQYF. The CDR3 DNA follows: TGTGCCAGCAGCTTAATGAATACCCGAGAAGAGACCCAGTACTTC.

The rearrangement joins TRBV15 to TRBJ1-4; D gene unclear. In germline, CDR1 is LNHNV, CDR2 YYDKDF (reference sequence). The CDR3 runs 14 residues. V was trimmed by 1 base and J by 8 bases, leaving 11 bases between them. For the CDR3, the DNA is TGTGCCACCAGCAGAGCGCGTACGTCGGAAAAACTGTTTTTT. Translated: CATSRARTSEKLFF. The entire variable domain, with the rest obtained from reference TRBV15 and TRBJ1-4, is as follows: DAMVIQNPRYQVTQFGKPVTLSCSQTLNHNVMYWYQQKSSQAPKLLFHYYDKDFNNEADTPDNFQSRRPNTSFCFLDIRSPGLGDTAMYLCATSRARTSEKLFFGSGTQLSVL.

The chain links TRBV5-6 to TRBJ2-3, with 11 bases matching TRBD2. The CDR3 has 18 amino acids. The trim removed 0 bases at V and 0 bases at J, leaving 6 bases unmatched. Per the germline V gene, CDR1 is SGHDT and CDR2 is YYEEEE. The CDR3: CASSLELAGAFSTDTQYF. CDR3 sequence (DNA): TGTGCCAGCAGCTTGGAACTAGCGGGAGCTTTTAGCACAGATACGCAGTATTTT.

This clonotype was counted at least ten times. A read error may produce the germline difference seen at one junction end. V is TRBV12-3 or TRBV12-4 and J is TRBJ1-5; TRBD1 aligns across 8 bases. The length of the CDR3 is 14 residues. CDR3 sequence reads: CASSLTGVGQPQHF. The CDR3 DNA sequence: TGCGCCAGCAGTCTGACAGGGGTAGGGCAGCCCCAGCATTTT.

V usage is TRBV20-1 and J usage is TRBJ1-4; the D gene is possibly TRBD1 (5 bases). Trimming cost V 3 bases and J 0 bases, with 8 bases left between them. Per germline, CDR1 DFQATT and CDR2 SNEGSKA (reference sequence). This CDR3 contains 14 residues. CDR3 residues: CSASAGPTNEKLFF. CDR3 sequence (DNA): TGCAGTGCTAGCGCGGGACCAACTAATGAAAAACTGTTTTTT.

This clonotype was seen only a few times. V usage is TRBV19 and J usage is TRBJ2-1; D gene uncertain. Trimming cost V 0 bases and J 5 bases, with 2 bases left between them. In germline, CDR1 is LNHDA, CDR2 SQIVND (reference sequence). The CDR3 sequence is 12 residues long. The CDR3 here is CASSIDHNEQFF. As DNA, the CDR3 is TGTGCCAGTAGTATAGACCACAATGAGCAGTTCTTC.

This clonotype was seen a handful of times. This rearrangement joins TRBV19 to TRBJ1-1, with D maybe TRBD1 (6 bases). The CDR3 is 14 amino acids. Trimming stripped 6 bases from V and 2 bases from J, with 13 bases between. Germline V gene data show CDR1 as LNHDA and CDR2 as SQIVND (reference sequence). CDR3 in DNA: TGTGCCAGTAGCACAGGGACGGCTAACACTGAAGCTTTCTTT. Protein product: CASSTGTANTEAFF.